Listed here are 32 T cell receptor beta chains from one sample, sequenced in a study of T cells after posttransplantation cyclophosphamide. Cells defined as naive were viable CD3+CD4+ or CD3+CD8+ and CCR7+CD45RA+CD45RO-CD95-CD27+CD28+. Profiled with immunoSEQ multiplex PCR; TCRdb holds only in-frame clones, not every one. The table lists about 20,000 clones, 95% to 98% of them singletons. Input material: naive CD4+ T cells sorted from PBMCs. All receptors come from a man aged 40-49 years in good health, CMV-negative, and a related stem cell transplant donor.

V usage is TRBV6-6 and J usage is TRBJ1-4; 7 bases map to TRBD1. The germline CDR1 and CDR2 sequences are MNHNY and SVGAGI (reference sequence). V lost 5 bases, J lost 5 bases, and 5 bases stayed unmatched. The CDR3 has 14 amino acids. In nucleotides, the CDR3 is TGTGCCAGCAGTCGGGACAGAGTAAATGAAAAACTGTTTTTT. It specifies CASSRDRVNEKLFF.

This clone showed up just once. The chain carries TRBV6-4 and TRBJ2-5; the match to TRBD2 covers 9 bases. Germline lookup yields CDR1 MRHNA and CDR2 SNTAGT. V shed 0 bases, J shed 5 bases, and the junction held 7 bases outside the gene matches. CDR3 length: 16 residues. The CDR3: CASSDSASGAGETQYF. In nucleotides, the CDR3 is TGTGCCAGCAGTGACTCGGCTAGCGGGGCAGGGGAGACCCAGTACTTC.

This chain uses TRBV19 with TRBJ2-1, with TRBD2 matching over 8 bases. Germline CDR1 is LNHDA and CDR2 is SQIVND (reference sequence). There are 14 residues in the CDR3. V dropped 8 bases and J dropped 8; count of bases not matched to a gene: 11. The DNA for the CDR3 is TGTGCCAGTGGGATTGGCGGGAGGTTCGATGAGCAGTTCTTC. Protein product: CASGIGGRFDEQFF.

This rearrangement joins TRBV7-9 to TRBJ2-1; TRBD1 matches at 9 bases. V lost 6 bases and J lost 8; bases outside the gene matches: 11. Germline V gives CDR1 SEHNR, CDR2 FQNEAQ (reference sequence). This CDR3 comprises 15 residues. The CDR3 sequence is CASRPTGGDLDEQFF. As DNA, the CDR3 is TGTGCCAGCAGACCTACAGGGGGCGATCTGGATGAGCAGTTCTTC.

The V gene is TRBV19, the J gene TRBJ1-2, with TRBD1 as a possible D gene (6 bases). Germline V gene data show CDR1 as LNHDA and CDR2 as SQIVND (reference sequence). The V end was cut by 7 bases, the J end by 5 bases, with 11 bases between. The CDR3 extends over 12 amino acids. CDR3 sequence: CASNGRGYGYTF. CDR3 coding DNA: TGTGCCAGTAACGGCAGGGGATATGGCTACACCTTC.

The DNA of the CDR3 is TGTGCCAGCAGCTTAGTCGGGCCGCCAGGGGGCTATGGCTACACCTTC. Encoded protein: CASSLVGPPGGYGYTF. The genes are TRBV7-6 and TRBJ1-2; the match to TRBD1 covers 7 bases. Germline values: CDR1 SGHVS, CDR2 FNYEAQ. Trimming removed 1 base from V and 4 bases from J; junction bases left unmatched: 9. The CDR3 is 16 amino acids.

The rearrangement joins TRBV7-2 to TRBJ1-5, with a tentative D call TRBD1 (6 bases). CDR1 is SGHTA, CDR2 FQGNSA, per germline. The CDR3 contains 16 residues. V lost 5 bases and J lost 4, with 18 bases in between. CDR3 loop: CASSLGAGAANQPQHF. The CDR3, as DNA: TGTGCCAGCAGCCTTGGGGCGGGGGCGGCAAATCAGCCCCAGCATTTT.

The chain is built from TRBV11-3 and TRBJ2-5; 8 positions match TRBD1. CDR1 and CDR2 from the germline V gene are SGHNT and YENEEA. The CDR3 is 13 amino acids. With 4 bases clipped from V and 5 bases from J, the junction kept 3 bases outside the gene matches. The DNA for the CDR3 is TGTGCCAGCAGCTCCGGACAGGGCGAGACCCAGTACTTC. Translated: CASSSGQGETQYF. Full variable domain (outside the CDR3, taken from reference TRBV11-3 and TRBJ2-5): EAGVVQSPRYKIIEKKQPVAFWCNPISGHNTLYWYLQNLGQGPELLIRYENEEAVDDSQLPKDRFSAERLKGVDSTLKIQPAELGDSAVYLCASSSGQGETQYFGPGTRLLVL.

The chain carries TRBV10-1 and TRBJ2-1, with D uncertain. Germline loops: CDR1 WNHNN, CDR2 SYGVQD (reference sequence). The germline V and J ends were trimmed by 5 bases and 7 bases, with 15 bases remaining between them. The CDR3 spans 14 residues. CDR3 bases: TGCGCCAGCAGTCCCCATGACTGGCGGAATGAGCAGTTCTTC. Its protein is CASSPHDWRNEQFF.

The V gene is TRBV7-9, the J gene TRBJ2-1, with 12 positions matching TRBD2. Per the germline V gene, CDR1 is SEHNR and CDR2 is FQNEAQ (reference sequence). The CDR3 totals 15 residues. J gave up 4 bases and V 5 bases, and 3 bases lay outside the gene matches. CDR3 coding DNA: TGTGCCAGCAGCCAAACTAGCGGGAGGTACAATGAGCAGTTCTTC. It encodes CASSQTSGRYNEQFF.

The rearrangement links TRBV11-3 to TRBJ1-1, with D possibly matching TRBD1 (5 bases). V dropped 1 base and J dropped 5 bases, with 14 bases sitting between them. This CDR3 has 15 residues. CDR1 is SGHNT, CDR2 YENEEA, per germline. The CDR3 loop reads CASSLGGTKGTEAFF. The CDR3, as DNA: TGTGCCAGCAGCTTAGGGGGCACGAAGGGGACTGAAGCTTTCTTT. Looking up the rest from reference TRBV11-3 and TRBJ1-1 gives the full variable domain: EAGVVQSPRYKIIEKKQPVAFWCNPISGHNTLYWYLQNLGQGPELLIRYENEEAVDDSQLPKDRFSAERLKGVDSTLKIQPAELGDSAVYLCASSLGGTKGTEAFFGQGTRLTVV.

V is TRBV29-1 and J is TRBJ1-2; D uncertain. V lost 4 bases to trimming and J lost 4 bases, with 19 bases between them. Germline V gives CDR1 SQVTM, CDR2 ANQGSEA. The CDR3 contains 15 residues. CDR3 protein: CSVVGAAGAVYGYTF. CDR3 sequence (DNA): TGCAGCGTTGTAGGTGCCGCGGGCGCCGTCTATGGCTACACCTTC.

The chain links TRBV11-2 to TRBJ1-5, with D uncertain. V lost 1 base to trimming and J lost 6 bases, with 7 bases between them. CDR3 length: 13 amino acids. Germline CDR1 and CDR2: SGHAT and FQNNGV. Here the CDR3 DNA reads TGTGCCAGCAGCTTAGGTTCGGGTCAGCCCCAGCATTTT. This codes for CASSLGSGQPQHF.

The chain recombines TRBV20-1 with TRBJ2-3; D is undetermined. V lost 4 bases and J 7 bases, leaving 6 bases between the germline ends. This CDR3 region has 10 residues. The germline V gene encodes CDR1 DFQATT and CDR2 SNEGSKA (reference sequence). The DNA of the CDR3 is TGCAGTGCTACCAAAAATACGCAGTATTTT. It is translated as CSATKNTQYF.

The chain is built from TRBV23-1 and TRBJ2-7; TRBD2 is a possible D gene (5 bases). TRBV23-1 is an ORF; its function is uncertain. V was trimmed by 6 bases and J by 1 base, leaving 28 bases between them. CDR3 length: 19 amino acids. The CDR3 is CASRRVREGKIMRSYEQYF. The CDR3 DNA follows: TGCGCCAGCAGGCGGGTGAGGGAAGGCAAGATCATGAGGTCCTACGAGCAGTACTTC.

J is TRBJ1-2 and V is TRBV19; TRBD1 matches 9 bases. CDR3 length: 14 amino acids. Germline-derived CDR1 and CDR2 are LNHDA and SQIVND (reference sequence). Trimming at V came to 10 bases and at J to 2 bases, leaving 8 bases not matched to a gene. CDR3 sequence: CAISSGQGNYGYTF. CDR3 bases: TGTGCCATCTCAAGTGGACAGGGGAACTATGGCTACACCTTC.

The gene calls are TRBV19 and TRBJ1-2; no definite D call. Germline values: CDR1 LNHDA, CDR2 SQIVND (reference sequence). The ends were cut back, 4 bases at V and 2 bases at J, with 8 bases in the middle. This CDR3 has 13 residues. CDR3 nucleotides: TGTGCCAGTAGTAACCGGGAGAACTATGGCTACACCTTC. Encoded protein: CASSNRENYGYTF.

This rearrangement joins TRBV19 to TRBJ1-1; tentatively, D is TRBD1 (5 bases). The V end lost 5 bases, the J end lost 6 bases, and 19 bases lay between the germline ends. There are 15 residues in the CDR3. Germline CDR1 LNHDA, CDR2 SQIVND (reference sequence). CDR3 loop: CASSSTGTFPPEAFF. The CDR3 nucleotides are TGTGCCAGTAGTTCGACCGGGACTTTTCCTCCTGAAGCTTTCTTT.

V is TRBV6-1 and J is TRBJ1-3, with TRBD1 as a possible D gene (6 bases). The length of the CDR3 is 15 residues. Per germline, CDR1 MNHNS and CDR2 SASEGT. V was cut by 5 bases and J by 0 bases, with 11 bases left in between. DNA for the CDR3: TGTGCCAGCAGTACTACAGGGAGCTCTGGAAACACCATATATTTT. Protein sequence: CASSTTGSSGNTIYF.

The count of this clone is one. The rearrangement links TRBV2 to TRBJ2-5; 9 nucleotides agree with TRBD2. CDR1 and CDR2 from the germline V gene are SNHLY and FYNNEI. Unmatched junction bases numbered 8, after V lost 6 bases and J lost 3 bases. This CDR3 has 15 residues. CDR3 nucleotide sequence: TGTGCCAGCAGCGACGGACTAGCGAGCGAAGAGACCCAGTACTTC. It is translated as CASSDGLASEETQYF.

The CDR3 DNA reads TGTGCCAGCAGCTCACCGGGACAGGGAGCCTACGAGCAGTACTTC. Translated: CASSSPGQGAYEQYF. This sequence joins TRBV2 and TRBJ2-7; 9 bases map to TRBD1. The length of the CDR3 is 15 residues. Germline CDR1 reads SNHLY; CDR2 reads FYNNEI. Trimming at V came to 6 bases and at J to 2 bases, leaving 8 bases not matched to a gene.

This CDR3 reads CATSRDRSGSYNEQFF. The CDR3 DNA reads as TGTGCCACCAGCAGAGATCGGAGCGGCTCCTACAATGAGCAGTTCTTC. This chain connects TRBV15 to TRBJ2-1, with a possible D match to TRBD2 (5 bases). The ends were cut back, 0 bases at V and 0 bases at J, with 9 bases in the middle. CDR3 length equals 16 residues. Germline CDR1 and CDR2: LNHNV and YYDKDF (reference sequence).

The CDR3 bases are TGTGCCAGCAGCCGCCTATTGAACGGGGAGACCCAGTACTTC. This encodes CASSRLLNGETQYF. The chain has TRBV5-8 and TRBJ2-5; D is ambiguous. Germline V gene lookup returns CDR1 SGHTS and CDR2 YDEGEE. The CDR3 covers 14 residues. The V and J ends lost 4 bases and 5 bases respectively, with 15 bases between them.

The chain has TRBV9 and TRBJ1-5; D is uncertain. The CDR3 totals 15 residues. Germline V CDR1 and CDR2: SGDLS, YYNGEE. V shed 0 bases and J shed 0 bases, with 7 bases lying between them. CDR3 sequence: CASSVGDYSNQPQHF. CDR3 coding DNA: TGTGCCAGCAGCGTAGGAGATTATAGCAATCAGCCCCAGCATTTT. The full variable domain, with the rest looked up from reference TRBV9 and TRBJ1-5, is DSGVTQTPKHLITATGQRVTLRCSPRSGDLSVYWYQQSLDQGLQFLIQYYNGEERAKGNILERFSAQQFPDLHSELNLSSLELGDSALYFCASSVGDYSNQPQHFGDGTRLSIL.

This chain connects TRBV15 to TRBJ2-5; the match to TRBD1 covers 8 bases. Germline V CDR1 and CDR2: LNHNV, YYDKDF (reference sequence). With V trimmed by 5 bases and J by 3 bases, 5 bases remained unmatched. The CDR3 sequence is 14 residues long. The CDR3 protein is CATSGPTGEETQYF. CDR3 nucleotide sequence: TGTGCCACCAGCGGACCGACAGGGGAAGAGACCCAGTACTTC.

The rearrangement joins TRBV5-5 to TRBJ2-3, with D possibly being TRBD1 (5 bases). CDR1 and CDR2 (germline): SGHKS, YYEKEE (reference sequence). The CDR3 runs to 16 residues. Trimming took 7 bases from V and 0 from J, leaving 18 bases between them. Written as DNA, the CDR3 is TGTGCCAGCCGTTGGGGCCCAGCAATTAGCACAGATACGCAGTATTTT. As protein: CASRWGPAISTDTQYF. Full variable domain (remainder filled in from reference TRBV5-5 and TRBJ2-3): DAGVTQSPTHLIKTRGQQVTLRCSPISGHKSVSWYQQVLGQGPQFIFQYYEKEERGRGNFPDRFSARQFPNYSSELNVNALLLGDSALYLCASRWGPAISTDTQYFGPGTRLTVL.

V gene TRBV7-2 combines with J gene TRBJ1-2; D might be TRBD1 (6 bases). Germline-derived CDR1 and CDR2 are SGHTA and FQGNSA. V lost 7 bases and J lost 4, with 19 bases in between. CDR3 length: 15 residues. In nucleotides, the CDR3 is TGTGCCAGCACCCTTCAGGGGTTTAGTGGCTATGGCTACACCTTC. Its protein is CASTLQGFSGYGYTF.

J is TRBJ2-7 and V is TRBV19, with 13 bases identical to TRBD2. Unmatched junction bases numbered 10, after V lost 5 bases and J lost 3 bases. Germline V gives CDR1 LNHDA, CDR2 SQIVND (reference sequence). The CDR3 spans 17 residues. The CDR3 DNA reads TGTGCCAGTAGTCCTACGCCGGGACTAGCGGGAATCTACGAGCAGTACTTC. Translated: CASSPTPGLAGIYEQYF.

The chain is built from TRBV6-5 and TRBJ2-3, with D maybe TRBD2 (5 bases). CDR3 length equals 14 residues. The germline CDR1 and CDR2 sequences are MNHEY and SVGAGI. V was cut by 0 bases and J by 10 bases, with 14 bases left in between. The CDR3 bases are TGTGCCAGCAGTTACTCGATCGGGAAGGTAGCGCAGTATTTT. Translation: CASSYSIGKVAQYF.

The V call is TRBV4-2, the J call TRBJ2-1, with 10 bases matching TRBD2. J gave up 7 bases and V 7 bases, and 16 bases lay outside the gene matches. The germline V gene has CDR1 LGHNA and CDR2 YNFKEQ. The CDR3 runs to 17 residues. The CDR3 region has the DNA TGTGCCAGCACCTCCTATCCGAGCGGGAGGGCCGAAAATGAGCAGTTCTTC. This encodes CASTSYPSGRAENEQFF.

This chain uses TRBV25-1 with TRBJ2-7; the D gene is possibly TRBD1 (5 bases). This CDR3 comprises 14 residues. The V gene's germline CDR1 is MGHDK and CDR2 SYGVNS. V was shortened by 7 bases and J by 1 base, with 14 bases between the two germline ends. The CDR3: CASMELRGSYEQYF. CDR3 nucleotide sequence: TGTGCCAGCATGGAATTAAGGGGTTCCTACGAGCAGTACTTC.

This chain connects TRBV19 to TRBJ2-1, with TRBD2 matching over 8 bases. Losses at the gene ends were 1 base for V and 6 bases for J; bases not matched to a gene: 8. Germline CDR1 reads LNHDA; CDR2 reads SQIVND (reference sequence). The CDR3 is 16 amino acids. The CDR3 DNA is TGTGCCAGTAGTATAGCCTCAGCGGGAGTTGGCAATGAGCAGTTCTTC. Its translation is CASSIASAGVGNEQFF.